This TCR beta chain emerged from a study of blood T cell repertoires in COVID-19. V gave up 4 bases and J gave up 0 bases, with 9 bases separating them. Germline loops: CDR1 SGHRS, CDR2 YFSETQ. This CDR3 region has 14 residues. The data were produced by immunoSEQ multiplex PCR, yet TCRdb's version contains in-frame clones alone and is incomplete. The data contain fewer than 400,000 clones, over 85% of them singletons. The cohort comprised adults aged roughly 18 to 95 years residing in under 30 US areas. What the recovered Cohort 3 donors had was two negative PCRs, clearance, or symptom resolution. The TCR comes from a young woman who had recovered from COVID-19. The sequencing input was PBMCs or T cells enriched from blood (not recorded which). J is TRBJ2-3 and V is TRBV5-1, with a weak D call TRBD2 (5 bases). The CDR3: CASSGRVSTDTQYF. The CDR3 region has the DNA TGCGCCAGCAGCGGGCGGGTCAGCACAGATACGCAGTATTTT.